The T cell receptor beta chain under discussion was sequenced for a study of OX40 agonist ivuxolimab in advanced cancers. As to this clone: Its antigen remains unidentified.

Whole-study findings and limits: Expansion of clones was among the lowest in partial responders at 0.1-3.0 mg/kg.

Data came from immunoSEQ multiplex PCR; TCRdb stores just in-frame clones and leaves some out. The sample holds 96,000 or so clones; roughly 88% are singletons and the top ten take around 1.5%. V lost 8 bases to trimming and J lost 0 bases; unmatched junction nucleotides: 5. The CDR3 is made up of 14 amino acids. CDR1 MDHEN and CDR2 SYDVKM come from the germline V gene. The rearrangement uses TRBV28 and TRBJ1-2; 8 bases match TRBD1. The TCR comes from an adult with an advanced solid tumor such as melanoma, head and neck, liver or kidney cancer. The source material was CD4+ or CD8+ T cells sorted from blood, sampled in a trial of the OX40 agonist ivuxolimab. In DNA, the CDR3 is TGTGCCAGCCGCACAGGGGGATCTAACTATGGCTACACCTTC. Its protein product is CASRTGGSNYGYTF.